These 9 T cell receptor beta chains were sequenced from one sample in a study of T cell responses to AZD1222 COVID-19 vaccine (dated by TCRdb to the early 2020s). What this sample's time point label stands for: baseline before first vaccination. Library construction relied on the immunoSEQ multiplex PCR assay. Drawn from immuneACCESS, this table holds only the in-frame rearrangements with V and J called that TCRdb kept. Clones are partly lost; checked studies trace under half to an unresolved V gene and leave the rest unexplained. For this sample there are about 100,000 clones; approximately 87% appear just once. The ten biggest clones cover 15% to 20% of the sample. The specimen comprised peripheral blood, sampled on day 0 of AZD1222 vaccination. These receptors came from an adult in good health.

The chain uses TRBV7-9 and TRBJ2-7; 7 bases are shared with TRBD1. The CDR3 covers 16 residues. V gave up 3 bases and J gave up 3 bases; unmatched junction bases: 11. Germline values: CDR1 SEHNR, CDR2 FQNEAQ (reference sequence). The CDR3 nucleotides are TGTGCCAGCAGCTTTTATACGGAGACAGGGAACTACGAGCAGTACTTC. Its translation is CASSFYTETGNYEQYF.

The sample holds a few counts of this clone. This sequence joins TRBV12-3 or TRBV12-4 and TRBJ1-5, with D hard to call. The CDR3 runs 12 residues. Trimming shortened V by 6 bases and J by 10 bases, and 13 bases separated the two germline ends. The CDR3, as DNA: TGTGCCAGCAGCTCACGGGATGATCCCCAGCATTTT. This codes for CASSSRDDPQHF.

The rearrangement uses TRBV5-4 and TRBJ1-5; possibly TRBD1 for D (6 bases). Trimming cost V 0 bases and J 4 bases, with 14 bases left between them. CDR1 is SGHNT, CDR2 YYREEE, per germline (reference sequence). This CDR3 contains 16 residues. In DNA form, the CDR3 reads TGTGCCAGCAGCTTGGACAGGGTGGTGGGAAATCAGCCCCAGCATTTT. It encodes CASSLDRVVGNQPQHF.

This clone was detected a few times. The CDR3 sequence is CASSGGTQEAFF. DNA of the CDR3: TGTGCCAGCAGTGGGGGGACCCAAGAAGCTTTCTTT. The chain has TRBV12-3 or TRBV12-4 and TRBJ1-1, with D perhaps matching TRBD1 (5 bases). V lost 5 bases to trimming and J lost 8 bases, with 12 bases between them. The CDR3 loop spans 12 amino acids.

The DNA of the CDR3 is TGTGCCAGTAGATCTACCGGACAGGGAATGAACACTGAAGCTTTCTTT. It codes for CASRSTGQGMNTEAFF. The chain combines TRBV19 with TRBJ1-1, with TRBD1 identical over 8 bases. This CDR3 is 16 amino acids long. V was pared by 6 bases and J by 0 bases, with 9 bases of the junction left unmatched. Germline CDR1 LNHDA, CDR2 SQIVND (reference sequence).

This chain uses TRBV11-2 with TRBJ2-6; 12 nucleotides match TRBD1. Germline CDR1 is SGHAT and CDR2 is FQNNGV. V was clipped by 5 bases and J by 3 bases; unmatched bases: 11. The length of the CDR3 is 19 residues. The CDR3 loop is CASSHRSGQGARGANVLTF. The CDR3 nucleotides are TGTGCCAGCAGCCATCGATCGGGACAGGGGGCGCGTGGGGCCAACGTCCTGACTTTC.

The CDR3 DNA sequence: TGCGCCAGCAGCCAAACGACAGGGAGTCACACTGAAGCTTTCTTT. Translation gives CASSQTTGSHTEAFF. This chain joins TRBV4-1 and TRBJ1-1; TRBD1 matches at 7 bases. The CDR3 runs to 15 residues. Trimming cost V 2 bases and J 3 bases; bases outside gene matches: 6. Germline V gene lookup returns CDR1 MGHRA and CDR2 YSYEKL.

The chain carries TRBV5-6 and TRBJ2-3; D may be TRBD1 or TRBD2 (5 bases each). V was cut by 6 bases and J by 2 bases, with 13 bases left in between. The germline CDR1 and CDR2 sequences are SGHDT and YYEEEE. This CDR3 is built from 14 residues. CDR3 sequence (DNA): TGTGCCAGCATGGGGGACCCCACCACAGATACGCAGTATTTT. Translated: CASMGDPTTDTQYF.

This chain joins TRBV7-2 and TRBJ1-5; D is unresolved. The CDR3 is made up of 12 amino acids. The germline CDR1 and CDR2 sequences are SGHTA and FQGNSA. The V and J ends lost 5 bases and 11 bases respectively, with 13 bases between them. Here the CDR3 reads CASSLPYGAQHF. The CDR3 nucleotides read TGTGCCAGCAGCCTACCTTACGGGGCCCAGCATTTT.